The TCR beta chain under discussion was sequenced for a study of blood T cell repertoires in COVID-19. Study information: The origin of the acute and convalescent COVID-19 samples was the United States, Italy and Spain.

Method: immunoSEQ multiplex PCR; TCRdb's copy keeps in-frame clones and lacks some. The sample lists about 220,000 clones, around 86% occurring once. The CDR3 spans 16 residues. Germline lookup yields CDR1 MDHEN and CDR2 SYDVKM. Trimming at V came to 3 bases and at J to 5 bases, leaving 9 bases not matched to a gene. The sequence derives from a human donor in a cohort sampled during active COVID-19. The rearrangement links TRBV28 to TRBJ2-7, with 11 bases fitting TRBD1. Sequencing was done on a sample of peripheral blood. The CDR3 reads CASSFSGTGGNHEQYF. For the CDR3, the DNA is TGTGCCAGCAGTTTTTCCGGGACAGGGGGTAACCACGAGCAGTACTTC. Looking up the rest from reference TRBV28 and TRBJ2-7 gives the full variable domain: DVKVTQSSRYLVKRTGEKVFLECVQDMDHENMFWYRQDPGLGLRLIYFSYDVKMKEKGDIPEGYSVSREKKERFSLILESASTNQTSMYLCASSFSGTGGNHEQYFGPGTRLTVT.